These 25 T cell receptor beta chains were sequenced from one sample in a study of blood T cell repertoires in COVID-19. Produced via immunoSEQ multiplex PCR; TCRdb's table is partial and in-frame only. Among approximately 200,000 clones listed, about 85% were seen once. The sample consisted of PBMCs or T cells enriched from blood (not recorded which). The receptors shown here come from a woman in her 30s who had recovered from COVID-19.

The chain couples TRBV6-2 or TRBV6-3 to TRBJ2-1, with TRBD2 matching over 12 bases. The CDR3 sequence is 16 residues long. V shed 5 bases and J 3 bases; nucleotides not matched to a gene: 5. The germline V gene has CDR1 MNHEY and CDR2 SVGEGT. In DNA, the CDR3 is TGTGCCAGCAGTGTAAGACTAGCGGGAGTCTACAATGAGCAGTTCTTC. Protein sequence: CASSVRLAGVYNEQFF.

This chain uses TRBV5-1 with TRBJ1-6, with TRBD1 identical over 8 bases. This CDR3 has 14 amino acids. With V trimmed by 5 bases and J by 7 bases, 5 bases remained unmatched. The germline V gene has CDR1 SGHRS and CDR2 YFSETQ. Here the CDR3 reads CASSRGQGNSPLHF. CDR3 coding DNA: TGCGCCAGCAGTCGAGGACAGGGAAATTCACCCCTCCACTTT.

This chain connects TRBV29-1 to TRBJ1-2; D is ambiguous. Germline CDR1 is SQVTM and CDR2 is ANQGSEA. The V end lost 2 bases, the J end lost 1 base, and 5 bases lay between the germline ends. This CDR3 comprises 12 residues. CDR3 coding DNA: TGCAGCGTTGAACGCAGTAACTATGGCTACACCTTC. It yields the protein CSVERSNYGYTF. Supplemented by reference TRBV29-1 and TRBJ1-2, the full variable domain reads SAVISQKPSRDICQRGTSLTIQCQVDSQVTMMFWYRQQPGQSLTLIATANQGSEATYESGFVIDKFPISRPNLTFSTLTVSNMSPEDSSIYLCSVERSNYGYTFGSGTRLTVV.

The V call is TRBV30, the J call TRBJ1-3; 9 bases match TRBD1. V dropped 3 bases and J dropped 2; count of bases not matched to a gene: 2. Germline CDR1 GTSNPN, CDR2 SVGIG (reference sequence). The length of the CDR3 is 14 residues. The CDR3 reads CAWSRTGAGNTIYF. DNA of the CDR3: TGTGCCTGGAGCCGGACAGGGGCTGGAAACACCATATATTTT.

J is TRBJ2-3 and V is TRBV7-2, with TRBD2 matching over 7 bases. Germline CDR1 and CDR2: SGHTA and FQGNSA. V lost 5 bases and J lost 4; bases outside the gene matches: 9. The CDR3 length is 15 residues. The CDR3 reads CASSPRGRGPDTQYF. In DNA form, the CDR3 reads TGTGCCAGCAGCCCCCGGGGGAGGGGCCCAGATACGCAGTATTTT.

Here the CDR3 reads CASSVASRQEAYGYTF. CDR3 DNA sequence: TGTGCCAGCAGCGTAGCTAGCCGACAGGAGGCCTATGGCTACACCTTC. The V and J genes are TRBV9 and TRBJ1-2; possibly TRBD1 for D (6 bases). Trimming left V 0 bases short and J 4 bases short, with 16 bases between. This CDR3 spans 16 amino acids. In germline, CDR1 is SGDLS, CDR2 YYNGEE.

The CDR3 is CASSLYPGQPQFF. The CDR3 DNA is TGTGCCAGCAGTTTATACCCGGGACAGCCCCAGTTCTTC. The genes are TRBV27 and TRBJ2-1; 7 bases match TRBD1. This CDR3 spans 13 amino acids. Unmatched junction bases numbered 7, after V lost 1 base and J lost 13 bases. CDR1 is MNHEY and CDR2 is SMNVEV in the germline V gene (reference sequence).

The DNA for the CDR3 is TGTGCCAGCAGCATTGGAGGGGGCGGTGAAAAACTGTTTTTT. Translation gives CASSIGGGGEKLFF. The genes are TRBV7-6 and TRBJ1-4, with 7 bases identical to TRBD1. The CDR3 totals 14 residues. Germline lookup yields CDR1 SGHVS and CDR2 FNYEAQ. Losses at the gene ends were 5 bases for V and 7 bases for J; bases not matched to a gene: 7.

J is TRBJ2-1 and V is TRBV7-6; no clear D. V lost 5 bases to trimming and J lost 7 bases, with 12 bases between them. This CDR3 has 13 amino acids. The germline V gene has CDR1 SGHVS and CDR2 FNYEAQ. The CDR3 DNA sequence: TGTGCCAGCAGCCCGAGCGATGCGAATGAGCAGTTCTTC. Translation gives CASSPSDANEQFF.

This chain's CDR3 is CARSPLAGGNGEQFF. The CDR3 DNA is TGTGCCAGAAGCCCCCTAGCGGGGGGGAATGGTGAGCAGTTCTTC. The chain combines TRBV5-3 with TRBJ2-1; 12 bases fit TRBD2. TRBV5-3 is flagged as an ORF with uncertain function. The CDR3 sequence is 15 residues long. The trim removed 4 bases at V and 9 bases at J, leaving 8 bases unmatched.

The table lists this clone with a count of one. The chain uses TRBV29-1 and TRBJ1-1; TRBD1 is a possible D gene (5 bases). Between the trimmed V and J ends, which lost 5 bases and 0 bases, there was a span of 13 bases. Germline V gives CDR1 SQVTM, CDR2 ANQGSEA. The CDR3 runs to 14 residues. CDR3 sequence reads: CSVNRARVNTEAFF. CDR3 in DNA: TGCAGCGTTAACCGAGCCAGGGTGAACACTGAAGCTTTCTTT.

The genes are TRBV7-2 and TRBJ1-6; 8 bases agree with TRBD1. Germline V CDR1 and CDR2: SGHTA, FQGNSA. This CDR3 comprises 18 residues. The trim removed 6 bases at V and 0 bases at J, leaving 10 bases unmatched. CDR3 sequence reads: CASRFGQGQSSYNSPLHF. The CDR3 DNA reads TGTGCCAGCAGGTTTGGACAGGGCCAGAGCTCCTATAATTCACCCCTCCACTTT.

The chain has TRBV6-5 and TRBJ2-1; 7 bases agree with TRBD2. V was clipped by 2 bases and J by 8 bases; unmatched bases: 6. The germline V gene has CDR1 MNHEY and CDR2 SVGAGI. There are 14 residues in the CDR3. The CDR3 loop is CASSYPSGGDEQFF. Written as DNA, the CDR3 is TGTGCCAGCAGTTACCCGTCGGGAGGAGATGAGCAGTTCTTC.

Here the CDR3 reads CASSPKGRHYEQYF. The CDR3 nucleotides read TGCGCCAGCAGCCCCAAGGGGCGGCACTACGAGCAGTACTTC. The J gene is TRBJ2-7, the V gene TRBV5-1; D possibly corresponds to TRBD1 (5 bases). Per the germline V gene, CDR1 is SGHRS and CDR2 is YFSETQ. This CDR3 spans 14 amino acids. Trimming removed 4 bases from V and 3 bases from J, with 14 bases in between. The whole variable domain, remainder taken from reference TRBV5-1 and TRBJ2-7, is KAGVTQTPRYLIKTRGQQVTLSCSPISGHRSVSWYQQTPGQGLQFLFEYFSETQRNKGNFPGRFSGRQFSNSRSEMNVSTLELGDSALYLCASSPKGRHYEQYFGPGTRLTVT.

The chain combines TRBV24-1 with TRBJ2-1; TRBD2 might be the D (6 bases). CDR3 length: 14 amino acids. The germline gives CDR1 KGHDR, CDR2 SFDVKD. The V end lost 6 bases, the J end lost 1 base, and 9 bases lay between the germline ends. CDR3 sequence (DNA): TGTGCCACCAGTCCGGCGGGATCCTACAATGAGCAGTTCTTC. This gives the protein CATSPAGSYNEQFF.

The chain couples TRBV7-8 to TRBJ2-5; 8 nucleotides match TRBD1. Germline CDR1 and CDR2: SGHVS and FQNEAQ. V lost 5 bases, J lost 5 bases, and 7 bases stayed unmatched. The CDR3 loop spans 14 amino acids. The CDR3 sequence: CASSRKDREETQYF. Written as DNA, the CDR3 is TGTGCCAGCAGCCGGAAGGACAGGGAGGAGACCCAGTACTTC.

The J gene is TRBJ1-2, the V gene TRBV7-9; D is ambiguous. The CDR3 is 15 amino acids. Trimming pared 0 bases from V and 0 bases from J, leaving 8 bases between. The germline V gene encodes CDR1 SEHNR and CDR2 FQNEAQ (reference sequence). CDR3 in amino acids: CASSLAAESNYGYTF. The CDR3 DNA is TGTGCCAGCAGCTTAGCGGCGGAATCTAACTATGGCTACACCTTC.

The chain links TRBV7-9 to TRBJ2-1; 12 nucleotides line up with TRBD2. The V gene's germline CDR1 is SEHNR and CDR2 FQNEAQ (reference sequence). This CDR3 is built from 19 residues. V was pared by 3 bases and J by 1 base, with 10 bases of the junction left unmatched. CDR3 nucleotide sequence: TGTGCCAGCAGCTTCCCACGGCTAGCGGGAGGGGAATCCTACAATGAGCAGTTCTTC. Protein product: CASSFPRLAGGESYNEQFF.

The chain employs TRBV10-3 and TRBJ1-1; D perhaps matches TRBD1 (6 bases). Per the germline V gene, CDR1 is ENHRY and CDR2 is SYGVKD. This CDR3 comprises 13 residues. Trimming took off 6 bases at V and 3 bases at J, with 11 bases between the two ends. The CDR3 sequence is CAIRQGFDTEAFF. In DNA, the CDR3 is TGTGCCATCAGGCAGGGGTTTGACACTGAAGCTTTCTTT.

The genes are TRBV4-2 and TRBJ1-5; D might be TRBD1 (6 bases). The germline V gene encodes CDR1 LGHNA and CDR2 YNFKEQ. CDR3 size: 15 residues. The V and J ends lost 1 base and 2 bases respectively, with 9 bases between them. The CDR3, as DNA: TGTGCCAGCAGCCAAGCAGGGGATCGCAATCAGCCCCAGCATTTT. This codes for CASSQAGDRNQPQHF.

The rearrangement uses TRBV2 and TRBJ1-4; D is ambiguous. Trimming took 4 bases from V and 8 from J, leaving 14 bases between them. The germline V gene has CDR1 SNHLY and CDR2 FYNNEI. The CDR3 has 14 amino acids. In DNA, the CDR3 is TGTGCCAGCAGTGGAGGCGGACTGGGGGAAAAACTGTTTTTT. It translates to CASSGGGLGEKLFF.

DNA of the CDR3: TGTGCCGACGCGACGGAGCCGGCAACTAATGAAAAACTGTTTTTT. It encodes CADATEPATNEKLFF. The rearrangement uses TRBV21-1 and TRBJ1-4. TRBV21-1 is assigned pseudogene status. This CDR3 comprises 15 residues.

V is TRBV4-3 and J is TRBJ2-3, with TRBD2 as a possible D gene (6 bases). Trimming shortened V by 0 bases and J by 0 bases, and 16 bases separated the two germline ends. Germline CDR1 reads LGHNA; CDR2 reads YSLEER. The CDR3 length is 18 residues. The DNA for the CDR3 is TGCGCCAGCAGCCAAGAGGAGGTAGCGGAGATTAGCACAGATACGCAGTATTTT. Its protein is CASSQEEVAEISTDTQYF.

This chain connects TRBV12-3 or TRBV12-4 to TRBJ1-1; 9 positions agree with TRBD1. This CDR3 has 13 residues. J lost 7 bases, V lost 4 bases, and 4 bases had no gene match. The DNA of the CDR3 is TGTGCCAGCAGTTCGGGACAGGGCGTTGAAGCTTTCTTT. This encodes CASSSGQGVEAFF.

The chain uses TRBV7-6 and TRBJ1-1; 7 bases line up with TRBD1. Germline V gene data show CDR1 as SGHVS and CDR2 as FNYEAQ. The J segment lost 4 bases and the V segment lost 1 base, leaving 6 bases of the junction unmatched. This CDR3 is 15 amino acids long. This CDR3 is CASSLVQGVGTEAFF. The DNA for the CDR3 is TGTGCCAGCAGCTTAGTCCAGGGGGTTGGCACTGAAGCTTTCTTT. The full variable domain, in which reference TRBV7-6 and TRBJ1-1 provide the parts outside the CDR3, is GAGVSQSPRYKVTKRGQDVALRCDPISGHVSLYWYRQALGQGPEFLTYFNYEAQQDKSGLPNDRFSAERPEGSISTLTIQRTEQRDSAMYRCASSLVQGVGTEAFFGQGTRLTVV.